These 8 T cell receptor beta chains share one sample of origin, sequenced in a study of blood T cell repertoires in COVID-19. This table comes from immunoSEQ multiplex PCR, and its TCRdb copy is limited to in-frame clones, with some not included. In the table there are some 490,000 clones, roughly nine tenths of which are singletons. Sequencing was carried out using PBMCs or T cells enriched from blood (not recorded which). The receptors derive from a woman aged 60 to 75 who had recovered from COVID-19.

The chain has TRBV28 and TRBJ1-6; 9 nucleotides agree with TRBD1. The CDR3 consists of 17 residues. Per the germline V gene, CDR1 is MDHEN and CDR2 is SYDVKM. The ends lost 3 bases at V and 7 bases at J; junction bases unmatched: 10. The CDR3 here is CASSLAGTGIRNSPLHF. The DNA of the CDR3 is TGTGCCAGCAGTTTGGCCGGGACAGGGATTCGGAATTCACCCCTCCACTTT.

The chain combines TRBV24-1 with TRBJ2-3; D perhaps matches TRBD2 (6 bases). Trimming took off 5 bases at V and 2 bases at J, with 13 bases between the two ends. The CDR3 runs to 15 residues. The germline gives CDR1 KGHDR, CDR2 SFDVKD. The CDR3 coding sequence is TGTGCCACCAGTGGACGCGGGGCTCTCACAGATACGCAGTATTTT. Translating it yields CATSGRGALTDTQYF.

This clone was observed a single time. This chain links TRBV7-9 with TRBJ2-1; 11 nucleotides line up with TRBD1. V lost 6 bases, J lost 3 bases, and 7 bases stayed unmatched. This CDR3 region has 16 residues. Germline values: CDR1 SEHNR, CDR2 FQNEAQ (reference sequence). For the CDR3, the DNA is TGTGCCAGCAGTCCCGGACAGGGGGCGTTCTACAATGAGCAGTTCTTC. As protein: CASSPGQGAFYNEQFF.

The chain carries TRBV3-1 (or the pseudogene TRBV3-2) and TRBJ1-1, with unresolved D. V lost 5 bases to trimming and J lost 1 base, with 5 bases between them. This CDR3 region has 12 residues. Per germline, CDR1 LGHDT and CDR2 YNNKEL (reference sequence). The CDR3 nucleotides read TGTGCCAGCAGCGAGAGGAACACTGAAGCTTTCTTT. Protein: CASSERNTEAFF.

This chain connects TRBV29-1 to TRBJ1-4, with 10 bases that match TRBD1. The CDR3 has 14 amino acids. Losses at the gene ends were 3 bases for V and 8 bases for J; bases not matched to a gene: 6. CDR1 and CDR2 from the germline V gene are SQVTM and ANQGSEA. The CDR3 sequence is CSVETGQGYEKLFF. The CDR3 DNA sequence: TGCAGCGTTGAGACGGGACAGGGGTACGAAAAACTGTTTTTT.

J is TRBJ2-5 and V is TRBV5-1, with D tentatively TRBD2 (5 bases). Germline CDR1 is SGHRS and CDR2 is YFSETQ. V lost 0 bases and J lost 0, with 15 bases in between. The CDR3 has 17 residues. CDR3 bases: TGCGCCAGCAGCTTGGGGGAGTTGACAAGGAACCAAGAGACCCAGTACTTC. This sequence encodes CASSLGELTRNQETQYF.

This sequence joins TRBV19 and TRBJ1-1, with TRBD1 as a possible D gene (6 bases). V was pared by 3 bases and J by 0 bases, with 8 bases between. Germline V CDR1 and CDR2: LNHDA, SQIVND (reference sequence). This CDR3 has 14 amino acids. The CDR3 region has the DNA TGTGCCAGTAGTATCCAGGGGTTGAACACTGAAGCTTTCTTT. The encoded protein is CASSIQGLNTEAFF.

V is TRBV3-1 (or the pseudogene TRBV3-2) and J is TRBJ2-1, with D possibly matching TRBD2 (7 bases). The CDR3 has 17 amino acids. Germline-derived CDR1 and CDR2 are LGHDT and YNNKEL (reference sequence). Trimming pared 3 bases from V and 9 bases from J, leaving 24 bases between. The CDR3 sequence is CASSQGPGASGRSEQFF. The CDR3 DNA is TGTGCCAGCAGCCAGGGACCAGGGGCTAGCGGTAGGAGTGAGCAGTTCTTC.